This T cell receptor beta chain stems from a study of OX40 agonist ivuxolimab in advanced cancers. Looking at the study overall: The costimulatory receptor OX40 (CD134) was targeted by ivuxolimab, a fully human IgG2 agonistic monoclonal antibody. Intravenous ivuxolimab was administered to patients every 2 weeks at six dose levels: 0.01, 0.1, 0.3, 1.5, 3 and 10 mg/kg. Of the 50 or so patients in dose escalation, about 20 had hepatocellular carcinoma, some 15 had melanoma, 9 had renal cell carcinoma and 9 had head and neck cancer. A male proportion of nearly 85% and a mean age of approximately 60 years, ranging from roughly 23 to 79, were recorded for the dose-escalation cohort. Patients were allowed to have had prior anti-PD-1, anti-PD-L1 or anti-CTLA-4 therapy, and approximately 40% of the dose-escalation patients had previously received checkpoint inhibitors. Partial responses were achieved by three dose-escalation patients, of whom one had hepatocellular carcinoma and two had cutaneous melanoma. Peripheral TCRbeta sequencing aimed to test whether ivuxolimab altered TCR sequence diversity and caused clonal T-cell expansion. The paper covers the monotherapy dose-escalation part of the phase I ivuxolimab trial, which included N ≈ 52 patients.

The CDR3, from cysteine to phenylalanine, totals 13 residues. Kept here is only the CDR3 DNA, which spans 39 bases and is read in frame from base 1. V is clipped by 9 bases and J by 0 bases, and the sequence between their germline boundaries is 9 bases long. From the germline V gene, CDR1 is MNHEY and CDR2 is SVGAGI. In the case of this clone: The antigen this receptor binds is unknown. One base away there is no much larger clone; base qualities are not given.

To sequence the TCRbeta CDR3 region, genomic DNA was isolated from the sorted cells. TCRbeta CDR3 regions were sequenced using the immunoSEQ Assay. TCRdb's version of the immuneACCESS table is confined to in-frame rearrangements and falls short of the full clone set. An unresolved V gene accounts for under half of the shortfall where checked; the remainder is of unknown origin. This sample is represented by about 90,000 clones; roughly 89% of them were singletons. The ten biggest clones cover about 1.3% of the sample. The trial excluded patients who had a history of autoimmune disease or were on systemic immunosuppression. Peripheral blood for TCR sequencing was collected from all dose cohorts at baseline, on cycle 4 day 1, and on cycle 7 day 1. The samples were taken from a phase I, first-in-human, multicenter, open-label dose-escalation trial of ivuxolimab. The trial enrolled adults with locally advanced or metastatic head and neck squamous cell, hepatocellular, melanoma or renal cell carcinoma. Before TCR sequencing, CD4+ and CD8+ T cells were separately sorted from peripheral blood.

Overall study results and their limits: On average, CD8+ T cells showed more expanded clones than CD4+ T cells after ivuxolimab. In the 0.1-3.0 mg/kg groups, partial responders had among the lowest normalized peripheral clonal expansion, particularly in CD8+ T cells. Clonal expansion of both CD4+ and CD8+ blood T cells was observed from baseline to week 6 at doses 0.1 to 3.0 mg/kg. Low levels of normalized T-cell clonal expansion were also seen in some nonresponding patients. The antigen specificity of the clonally expanded peripheral T cells was not determined.

The sequencing here drew on CD4+ or CD8+ T cells sorted from blood, taken in a trial of the OX40 agonist ivuxolimab. This sequence was found in an adult with an advanced solid tumor such as melanoma, head and neck, liver or kidney cancer. The rearranged segments are TRBV6-5 and TRBJ2-4, with the D gene too uncertain to name. The encoded CDR3 is CASLDLAKNIQYF. The DNA sequence follows: TGTGCCAGTCTAGATCTAGCCAAAAACATTCAGTACTTC.